This T cell receptor (beta chain) was found in a study of T cell repertoires in cytomegalovirus infection. This clonotype has more than one count but fewer than ten. Its specificity is unknown. TCRdb re-derived calls from the reads in MiXCR, one entry per CDR3 protein. The repertoire holds some 350,000 distinct CDR3 sequences, with almost 30% as singletons. J lost 3 bases, V lost 5 bases, and 11 bases had no gene match. Germline CDR1 ENHRY, CDR2 SYGVKD. The CDR3 runs to 20 residues. Sequencing used cultured PBMCs, obtained from culture after CMV antigen stimulation. V and J are TRBV10-3 and TRBJ2-6; 15 nucleotides match TRBD2. The TCR originated in a human donor in good health (CMV status not recorded). Some clones in this sample may be carry-over from other donors' samples. CDR3 amino acids: CAISSHGLAGGLSGANVLTF. The DNA of the CDR3 is TGTGCCATCAGTTCCCACGGACTAGCGGGGGGGTTGAGTGGGGCCAACGTCCTGACTTTC.